This T cell receptor beta chain was recorded in a study of T cell changes during pregnancy in multiple sclerosis. The assay was immunoSEQ multiplex PCR, and TCRdb's table has in-frame clones only and misses some. The data hold about 77,000 clones, with 89% observed a single time. Sequencing used peripheral blood, obtained before pregnancy. The sequence was collected from a female donor with multiple sclerosis, enrolled in a pregnancy study.

The CDR3 here is CASSLWSGRGDYGYTF. The CDR3 nucleotides are TGTGCCAGCAGTTTATGGTCCGGCAGGGGAGACTATGGCTACACCTTC. This rearrangement joins TRBV28 to TRBJ1-2; D is possibly TRBD1 (6 bases). Germline V gene data show CDR1 as MDHEN and CDR2 as SYDVKM. V dropped 0 bases and J dropped 3 bases, with 14 bases sitting between them. The CDR3 spans 16 residues.